The 31 T cell receptor beta chains below all came from one sample that was sequenced in a study of blood T cell repertoires in COVID-19. Assay: immunoSEQ multiplex PCR; the TCRdb copy retains only in-frame clones and omits some. Of around 99,000 clones in the sample, 79% were seen once. Input material: peripheral blood. The source of these receptors is a woman of 80 years or more with active or convalescent COVID-19.

On this clone itself: One junction end disagrees with the germline gene, perhaps due to a read error. The J gene is TRBJ1-4, the V gene TRBV20-1; tentative D call: TRBD1 (5 bases). Germline V CDR1 and CDR2: DFQATT, SNEGSKA (reference sequence). The length of the CDR3 is 13 residues. DNA for the CDR3: TGCAGTGCTAGTGGGACCGGACTCCCAAAACCAATATTT. Protein sequence: CSASGTGLPKPIF.

J is TRBJ1-3 and V is TRBV28; D uncertain. The CDR3 length is 15 residues. Germline loops: CDR1 MDHEN, CDR2 SYDVKM. V was cut by 2 bases and J by 2 bases, with 10 bases left in between. The CDR3, as DNA: TGTGCCAGCAGTTTAGAGGATCGCCCTGGAAACACCATATATTTT. Protein: CASSLEDRPGNTIYF.

This clone has a handful of counts. The J gene is TRBJ2-1, the V gene TRBV27; the D is unclear. Germline V gene lookup returns CDR1 MNHEY and CDR2 SMNVEV (reference sequence). The CDR3 is made up of 12 amino acids. The germline V and J ends were trimmed by 5 bases and 9 bases, with 11 bases remaining between them. The CDR3 DNA reads TGTGCCAGCAGTGTCCCGACGGGTGAGCAGTTCTTC. Its protein is CASSVPTGEQFF.

The chain joins TRBV6-5 to TRBJ1-5; possible D gene TRBD1, 6 bases. CDR1 and CDR2 (germline): MNHEY, SVGAGI. The V and J ends lost 6 bases and 7 bases respectively, with 16 bases between them. CDR3 size: 14 residues. CDR3: CASRVTGPGQPQHF. CDR3 nucleotides: TGTGCCAGCAGGGTGACAGGTCCAGGACAGCCCCAGCATTTT.

This rearrangement joins TRBV30 to TRBJ2-2; 12 positions agree with TRBD2. This CDR3 contains 19 residues. Germline-derived CDR1 and CDR2 are GTSNPN and SVGIG (reference sequence). The trim removed 8 bases at V and 5 bases at J, leaving 21 bases unmatched. The CDR3 sequence: CALCRQRTSGNYKTGELFF. The CDR3, as DNA: TGTGCCCTCTGCAGACAGAGGACTAGCGGGAACTACAAAACCGGGGAGCTGTTTTTT.

V gene TRBV5-1 combines with J gene TRBJ1-5; 7 nucleotides agree with TRBD1. Trimming took 3 bases from V and 5 from J; bases not matched to a gene: 5. This CDR3 comprises 14 residues. Looked up from germline, CDR1 is SGHRS and CDR2 is YFSETQ. CDR3: CASSSGTVDQPQHF. In DNA, the CDR3 is TGCGCCAGCAGCTCGGGGACAGTCGATCAGCCCCAGCATTTT.

The V call is TRBV11-2, the J call TRBJ2-1; 10 bases agree with TRBD2. The J segment lost 9 bases and the V segment lost 2 bases, leaving 13 bases of the junction unmatched. The CDR3 has 17 amino acids. Germline V gives CDR1 SGHAT, CDR2 FQNNGV. The CDR3 region has the DNA TGTGCCAGCAGCTTAAACCTTCCGGGACTAGCGTACCTTGAGCAGTTCTTC. Its protein is CASSLNLPGLAYLEQFF.

This clone was detected many times. CDR3: CASSSIGQSTDTQYF. CDR3 DNA: TGTGCCAGCAGCTCGATAGGACAGAGCACAGATACGCAGTATTTT. V and J are TRBV7-6 and TRBJ2-3; possibly TRBD1 for D (6 bases). There are 15 residues in the CDR3. V shed 4 bases and J shed 0 bases, with 11 bases lying between them. Germline CDR1 SGHVS, CDR2 FNYEAQ.

V and J are TRBV7-6 and TRBJ2-1; maybe TRBD2 (5 bases). This CDR3 comprises 14 residues. Deletions cut 5 bases from V and 3 bases from J, with 11 bases between. Per the germline V gene, CDR1 is SGHVS and CDR2 is FNYEAQ. The DNA for the CDR3 is TGTGCCAGCAGCCCGGGGATAGACTACAATGAGCAGTTCTTC. This codes for CASSPGIDYNEQFF.

The chain has TRBV13 and TRBJ2-5; 7 positions match TRBD2. J lost 5 bases, V lost 3 bases, and 6 bases had no gene match. The germline V gene has CDR1 PRHDT and CDR2 FYEKMQ (reference sequence). CDR3 size: 14 residues. The CDR3 region has the DNA TGTGCCAGCAGCTTCTCTGGGCGGGGGGAGACCCAGTACTTC. This sequence encodes CASSFSGRGETQYF.

This clone was counted a single time. This rearrangement joins TRBV27 to TRBJ2-1; 9 nucleotides line up with TRBD1. The CDR3 spans 15 residues. Unmatched junction bases numbered 9, after V lost 7 bases and J lost 5 bases. Germline assignment: CDR1 MNHEY and CDR2 SMNVEV (reference sequence). This CDR3 reads CASNQRQGGDNEQFF. The CDR3 nucleotides are TGTGCCAGCAACCAACGACAGGGGGGCGACAATGAGCAGTTCTTC.

This clone was seen only a few times. CDR3 sequence reads: CASSGRGETQYF. CDR3 bases: TGTGCCAGCTCAGGGAGGGGAGAGACCCAGTACTTC. The chain carries TRBV18 and TRBJ2-5, with 7 bases matching TRBD2. CDR3 length equals 12 residues. V shed 5 bases, J shed 4 bases, and the junction held 1 base outside the gene matches. CDR1 is KGHSH, CDR2 LQKENI, per germline.

The chain carries TRBV18 and TRBJ1-1; 7 bases fit TRBD1. The CDR3 is made up of 14 amino acids. Germline-derived CDR1 and CDR2 are KGHSH and LQKENI. The J segment lost 3 bases and the V segment lost 2 bases, leaving 3 bases of the junction unmatched. CDR3 protein: CASSPRQGDTEAFF. In DNA form, the CDR3 reads TGTGCCAGCTCACCAAGACAGGGTGACACTGAAGCTTTCTTT. Full variable domain (rest looked up from reference TRBV18 and TRBJ1-1): NAGVMQNPRHLVRRRGQEARLRCSPMKGHSHVYWYRQLPEEGLKFMVYLQKENIIDESGMPKERFSAEFPKEGPSILRIQQVVRGDSAAYFCASSPRQGDTEAFFGQGTRLTVV.

The rearrangement links TRBV29-1 to TRBJ2-3, with TRBD2 identical over 8 bases. This CDR3 spans 14 amino acids. Germline assignment: CDR1 SQVTM and CDR2 ANQGSEA. With V trimmed by 7 bases and J by 1 base, 7 bases remained unmatched. The CDR3 DNA sequence: TGCAGCGCCGGTAGCGGGACGGGCACAGATACGCAGTATTTT. Its translation is CSAGSGTGTDTQYF.

V is TRBV28 and J is TRBJ2-1, with no clear D. Germline CDR1 MDHEN, CDR2 SYDVKM. Trimming took 5 bases from V and 7 from J, leaving 9 bases between them. The CDR3 has 12 amino acids. CDR3 nucleotides: TGTGCCAGCAGTATAGTAATGAATGAGCAGTTCTTC. It encodes CASSIVMNEQFF.

The rearrangement uses TRBV19 and TRBJ1-2; TRBD1 aligns across 9 bases. Losses at the gene ends were 7 bases for V and 11 bases for J; bases not matched to a gene: 11. Germline V CDR1 and CDR2: LNHDA, SQIVND (reference sequence). The CDR3 spans 13 residues. CDR3 region: CASTQSGQGIYTF. The DNA for the CDR3 is TGTGCCAGTACCCAATCGGGACAGGGAATTTACACCTTC.

The rearrangement links TRBV4-1 to TRBJ2-1; TRBD1 matches at 7 bases. V was pared by 0 bases and J by 4 bases, with 6 bases of the junction left unmatched. The CDR3 is 16 residues long. CDR1 is MGHRA, CDR2 YSYEKL, per germline. The CDR3 bases are TGCGCCAGCAGCCAAGATGAGGGGGCACTTTACAATGAGCAGTTCTTC. Translating gives CASSQDEGALYNEQFF.

The chain combines TRBV5-1 with TRBJ1-2; D ambiguous. V dropped 0 bases and J dropped 4 bases, with 13 bases sitting between them. Germline values: CDR1 SGHRS, CDR2 YFSETQ. There are 15 residues in the CDR3. In DNA, the CDR3 is TGCGCCAGCAGCTTGGACACGGCAAGCGGCTATGGCTACACCTTC. This gives the protein CASSLDTASGYGYTF.

This clone came up once. The chain couples TRBV15 to TRBJ1-4, with no clear D. Germline V CDR1 and CDR2: LNHNV, YYDKDF (reference sequence). The length of the CDR3 is 15 residues. The V end was cut by 2 bases, the J end by 0 bases, with 7 bases between. Here the CDR3 reads CATSRQFATNEKLFF. For the CDR3, the DNA is TGTGCCACCAGCAGACAATTTGCAACTAATGAAAAACTGTTTTTT.

This clone was seen a handful of times. V gene TRBV18 combines with J gene TRBJ2-5; 7 bases fit TRBD2. Germline CDR1 KGHSH, CDR2 LQKENI. Trimming cost V 1 base and J 3 bases; bases outside gene matches: 8. The CDR3 covers 16 residues. CDR3 in amino acids: CASSPRTSAREETQYF. In DNA form, the CDR3 reads TGTGCCAGCTCACCACGCACTAGCGCCAGAGAAGAGACCCAGTACTTC.

This chain joins TRBV27 and TRBJ1-6; TRBD1 is a possible D gene (5 bases). The CDR3 length is 17 residues. Per germline, CDR1 MNHEY and CDR2 SMNVEV (reference sequence). V lost 3 bases and J lost 0, with 12 bases in between. CDR3 DNA sequence: TGTGCCAGCAGTTTCCGGGGGGGTGACTCCTATAATTCACCCCTCCACTTT. The encoded protein is CASSFRGGDSYNSPLHF.

V usage is TRBV18 and J usage is TRBJ2-2; 8 bases line up with TRBD2. The CDR3 has 17 amino acids. The germline V gene has CDR1 KGHSH and CDR2 LQKENI. V shed 2 bases and J 0 bases; nucleotides not matched to a gene: 5. The CDR3 reads CASSPLNGRANTGELFF. Here the CDR3 DNA reads TGTGCCAGCTCACCATTAAACGGGAGGGCGAACACCGGGGAGCTGTTTTTT.

For the CDR3, the DNA is TGTGCCAGTAGTATGCCTAGCAGATACAATGAGCAGTTCTTC. It yields the protein CASSMPSRYNEQFF. The chain links TRBV19 to TRBJ2-1; D is possibly TRBD2 (5 bases). The germline V and J ends were trimmed by 3 bases and 4 bases, with 10 bases remaining between them. This CDR3 region has 14 residues. Germline CDR1 LNHDA, CDR2 SQIVND (reference sequence).

This sequence joins TRBV28 and TRBJ1-1; tentatively, D is TRBD1 (6 bases). CDR3 length: 15 amino acids. Trimming shortened V by 1 base and J by 2 bases, and 11 bases separated the two germline ends. Per germline, CDR1 MDHEN and CDR2 SYDVKM. Written as DNA, the CDR3 is TGTGCCAGCAGTTTATCTGGGGGCTTAAACACTGAAGCTTTCTTT. This gives the protein CASSLSGGLNTEAFF.

The sample holds many counts of this clone. V gene TRBV6-5 combines with J gene TRBJ1-5, with 8 bases matching TRBD1. Trimming cost V 6 bases and J 7 bases; bases outside gene matches: 8. The CDR3 is 14 amino acids. Germline CDR1 MNHEY, CDR2 SVGAGI. CDR3 loop: CASRQTGGRQPQHF. The DNA for the CDR3 is TGTGCCAGCAGGCAAACAGGGGGTAGGCAGCCCCAGCATTTT.

This chain uses TRBV19 with TRBJ1-2, with TRBD1 identical over 8 bases. CDR1 LNHDA and CDR2 SQIVND come from the germline V gene (reference sequence). The CDR3 consists of 15 residues. With 7 bases clipped from V and 6 bases from J, the junction kept 13 bases outside the gene matches. The CDR3 region has the DNA TGTGCCAGTACCCGAAATCAAGACAGGGGCCATGGCTACACCTTC. Amino acids: CASTRNQDRGHGYTF.

V and J are TRBV15 and TRBJ2-5; D ambiguous. The V end was cut by 8 bases, the J end by 5 bases, with 18 bases between. This CDR3 is 14 amino acids long. Germline CDR1 reads LNHNV; CDR2 reads YYDKDF (reference sequence). CDR3: CATATSGPWETQYF. The CDR3 nucleotides are TGTGCCACCGCTACTTCTGGGCCTTGGGAGACCCAGTACTTC.

The chain joins TRBV25-1 to TRBJ2-1; maybe TRBD2 (6 bases). The CDR3 covers 15 residues. V dropped 4 bases and J dropped 6 bases, with 16 bases sitting between them. Germline assignment: CDR1 MGHDK and CDR2 SYGVNS. The CDR3 reads CASSGTRGIVNEQFF. CDR3 coding DNA: TGTGCCAGCAGTGGGACTCGCGGGATCGTCAATGAGCAGTTCTTC.

The V gene is TRBV28, the J gene TRBJ1-1, with a tentative D call TRBD1 (5 bases). The CDR3 spans 14 residues. Trimming took off 5 bases at V and 4 bases at J, with 14 bases between the two ends. Germline-derived CDR1 and CDR2 are MDHEN and SYDVKM. The CDR3 region is CASSQQGIGTEAFF. CDR3 coding DNA: TGTGCCAGCAGTCAGCAGGGTATTGGCACTGAAGCTTTCTTT.

The chain couples TRBV19 to TRBJ1-2; 10 nucleotides line up with TRBD1. Germline loops: CDR1 LNHDA, CDR2 SQIVND (reference sequence). The CDR3 contains 16 residues. V shed 5 bases, J shed 4 bases, and the junction held 10 bases outside the gene matches. CDR3 residues: CASSAGTGAQLYGYTF. CDR3 sequence (DNA): TGTGCCAGTAGTGCCGGGACAGGGGCCCAACTCTATGGCTACACCTTC. The variable domain in full, completed from reference TRBV19 and TRBJ1-2, reads DGGITQSPKYLFRKEGQNVTLSCEQNLNHDAMYWYRQDPGQGLRLIYYSQIVNDFQKGDIAEGYSVSREKKESFPLTVTSAQKNPTAFYLCASSAGTGAQLYGYTFGSGTRLTVV.

The rearrangement joins TRBV5-1 to TRBJ2-5; tentative D call: TRBD1 (6 bases). The CDR3 is 14 residues long. Trimming cost V 4 bases and J 4 bases, with 14 bases left between them. Looked up from germline, CDR1 is SGHRS and CDR2 is YFSETQ. This CDR3 is CASSTGHFGETQYF. The CDR3 DNA sequence: TGCGCCAGCAGCACGGGACATTTTGGAGAGACCCAGTACTTC.